The TCR beta chain described here comes from a study of cytomegalovirus exposure and HLA in healthy donors. This CDR3 has 13 residues. J was trimmed by 2 bases and V by 8 bases; bases with no gene match: 2. Germline V gene lookup returns CDR1 SNHLY and CDR2 FYNNEI. Overall study results and limits: A previous analysis found most TCR beta V segments productive roughly 87% or roughly 30% of the time.

The PCR used 60 Vbeta and 13 Jbeta primers. Repertoires were generated with immunoSEQ multiplex PCR, while TCRdb's copy carries only in-frame clones and drops some. The sample holds approximately 100,000 clones, about 75% seen once. Turning to this clone: What it binds is unknown.

The chain is built from TRBV2 and TRBJ2-1; TRBD2 agrees at 8 bases. The specimen was PBMCs. This clonotype originated in a man aged 35 to 55 in good health and CMV-seronegative. CDR3 residues: CASQTSAYNEQFF. CDR3 in DNA: TGTGCCAGCCAGACTAGCGCCTACAATGAGCAGTTCTTC.